This TCR beta chain derives from a study of blood T cell repertoires in COVID-19. Assay: immunoSEQ multiplex PCR; the TCRdb copy retains only in-frame clones and omits some. The top ten clones hold under 3.5% of a sample with 150,000 to 200,000 clones, 74% of them seen once. This receptor was identified in a woman of 80 years or more with acute or convalescent COVID-19. Specimen: peripheral blood.

CDR3 region: CASSEEGASGGKQFF. Here the CDR3 DNA reads TGTGCCAGCAGTGAAGAGGGGGCTAGCGGGGGAAAGCAGTTCTTC. V is TRBV2 and J is TRBJ2-1; 10 nucleotides match TRBD2. V lost 1 base, J lost 11 bases, and 8 bases stayed unmatched. The CDR3 covers 15 residues. Per the germline V gene, CDR1 is SNHLY and CDR2 is FYNNEI.